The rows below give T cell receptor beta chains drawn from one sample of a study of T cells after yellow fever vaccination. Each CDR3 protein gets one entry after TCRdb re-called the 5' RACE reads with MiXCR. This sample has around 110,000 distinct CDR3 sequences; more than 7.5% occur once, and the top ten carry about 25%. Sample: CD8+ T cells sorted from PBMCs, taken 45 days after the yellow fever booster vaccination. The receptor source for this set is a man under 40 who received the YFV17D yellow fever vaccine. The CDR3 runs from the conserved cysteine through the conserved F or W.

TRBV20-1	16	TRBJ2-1	CSASTSLAGVYNEQFF
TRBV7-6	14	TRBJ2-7	CASSPTLGTDEQYF
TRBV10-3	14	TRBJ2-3	CAISVRTSTDTQYF
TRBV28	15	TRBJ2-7	CASSPPRDVPYEQYF
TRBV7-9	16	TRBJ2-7	CAGSPALAGESTEQYF
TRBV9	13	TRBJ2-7	CASNGGDSYEQYF
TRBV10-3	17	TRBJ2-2	CAISQPPGTDNRRELFF
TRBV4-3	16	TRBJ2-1	CASSQVSGTVGDEQFF
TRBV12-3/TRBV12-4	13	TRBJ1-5	CASTSGRLGPQHF
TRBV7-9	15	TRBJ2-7	CASSSSGAGGPERYF
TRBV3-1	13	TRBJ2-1	CASSQPGPGEQFF
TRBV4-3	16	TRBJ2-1	CASSQDGREVYNEQFF
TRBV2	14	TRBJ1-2	CASTRQEEKYGYTF
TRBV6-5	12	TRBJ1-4	CASGTPGEKLFF
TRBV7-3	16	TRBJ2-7	CASRPNPGLADYEQYF
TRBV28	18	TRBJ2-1	CASSFPRAGGPSYNEQFF
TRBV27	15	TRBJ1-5	CASSQDRGFNQPQHF
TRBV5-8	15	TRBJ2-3	CASGEAGGETDTQYF
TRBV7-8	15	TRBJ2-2	CASSAPGLAAGELFF
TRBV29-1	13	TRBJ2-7	CSVEGKTMHEQYF
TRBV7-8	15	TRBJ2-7	CASSPPGGPIYEQYF
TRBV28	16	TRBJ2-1	CASSYGTSGSGGEQFF
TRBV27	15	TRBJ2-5	CASSLSTGVGETQYF
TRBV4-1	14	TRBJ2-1	CASSLTQSHNEQFF
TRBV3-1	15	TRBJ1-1	CASSHGQGANTEAFF
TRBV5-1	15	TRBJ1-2	CASSLVGQRSYGYTF
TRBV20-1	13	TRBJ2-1	CSASAGALNEQFF
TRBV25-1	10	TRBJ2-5	CASRGETQYF
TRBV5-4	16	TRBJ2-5	CASSSSDRGLKETQYF
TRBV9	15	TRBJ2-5	CASSVEGGSLETQYF
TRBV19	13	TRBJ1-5	CASTGQGIQPQHF
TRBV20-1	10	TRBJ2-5	CSATRETQYF
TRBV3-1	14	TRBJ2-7	CASSPNPHSYEQYF
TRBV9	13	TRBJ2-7	CASSPEPRDEQYF
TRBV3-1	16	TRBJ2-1	CASSQAGRPQGIEQFF
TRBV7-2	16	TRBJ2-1	CASSLPFGTGYNEQFF
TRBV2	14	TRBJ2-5	CASSRPGACETQYF
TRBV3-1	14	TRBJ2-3	CASSRRGGLDTQYF
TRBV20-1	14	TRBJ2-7	CSAREPSRAYEQYF
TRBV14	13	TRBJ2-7	CASSSSQSGQQYF
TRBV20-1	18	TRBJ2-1	CSATPYTSGPWSYNEQFF
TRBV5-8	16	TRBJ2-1	CASSYRESAFYNEQFF
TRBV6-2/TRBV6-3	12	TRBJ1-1	CASSYPAVEAFF
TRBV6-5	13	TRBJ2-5	CASSYNTKETQYF
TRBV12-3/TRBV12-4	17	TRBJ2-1	CASSFFSPAGEYNEQFF
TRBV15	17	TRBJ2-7	CATSRDRSEGTAYEQYF
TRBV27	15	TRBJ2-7	CARSYRTSGTYEQYF
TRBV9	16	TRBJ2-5	CASSVGGGSGQETQYF
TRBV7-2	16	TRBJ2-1	CASSHSSGSEYNEQFF
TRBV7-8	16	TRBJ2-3	CASSSRDSALMGTQYF
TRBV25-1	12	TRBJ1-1	CASSDWDTEAFF
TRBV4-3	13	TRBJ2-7	CASSQTGGYEQYF